The present T cell receptor beta chain was sequenced within a study of blood T cell repertoires in COVID-19. The overall study: Samples came from the United States, Italy and Spain, spanning acute and convalescent COVID-19. PBMCs, B-cell-depleted T cells, or T cells provided the cDNA or gDNA that made up the material.

This clone was detected only once. Original data processing: Amplification with reference gene primers provided the estimates of nucleated cell counts. The protocol was immunoSEQ multiplex PCR, while the TCRdb copy is restricted to in-frame clones and leaves out a portion. V and J calls and clone size are given by that table; D and trimming were obtained from the DNA. This table holds under 130,000 clones, roughly nine tenths found once. Trimming pared 2 bases from V and 5 bases from J, leaving 12 bases between. This CDR3 has 14 residues. The germline CDR1 and CDR2 sequences are LGHDT and YNNKEL (reference sequence).

The chain has TRBV3-1 (or the pseudogene TRBV3-2) and TRBJ1-2; weak D call: TRBD1 (5 bases). The sample consisted of peripheral blood. The receptor's source is a man over 45 in a cohort sampled during active COVID-19. The CDR3 nucleotides are TGTGCCAGCAGCCAATGGGAGGGGCGTTATGGCTACACCTTC. Translation gives CASSQWEGRYGYTF.